The present entry profiles one TCR beta chain with its context. The antigen remains unidentified. This specimen comes from a study of shared clonotypes between healthy human individuals. Study observations and caveats: Rarefaction indicated that sorted-subset sequencing remained incomplete although depth was large.

In the CD4+ fraction, cells were divided into CD45RA+ naive and CD45RA-negative memory subsets. CDR3 length: 12 amino acids. Germline CDR1 and CDR2: SNHLY and FYNNEI. The V end was cut by 6 bases, the J end by 8 bases, with 13 bases between. Using about 220 ng DNA, some 30,000 T cell genomes, the sorted-subset replicate PCRs were run. Measured with immunoSEQ multiplex PCR; TCRdb has only the in-frame clones, and not every one. Of under 850,000 clones listed, approximately 77% are singletons. Sequenced material: memory CD4+ T cells sorted from blood. Subset described: CD45RA-negative fraction. The V call is TRBV2, the J call TRBJ1-1, with D perhaps matching TRBD1 (6 bases). The sequence came from a woman in her 30s in good health. CDR3 in amino acids: CASRKGGREAFF. CDR3 nucleotide sequence: TGTGCCAGCAGGAAAGGGGGTCGGGAAGCTTTCTTT.